This TCR beta chain was profiled in a study of cytomegalovirus exposure and HLA in healthy donors. The study, taken as a whole, reports: Other equally common chains were less clonally expanded than HLA-associated TCR beta chains, a later analysis showed. Reports state that TCR beta sequences accurately predicted most subjects' HLA-A and HLA-B alleles. A later analysis associated approximately 17,000 TCR beta sequences with HLA alleles at a 0.05 false discovery rate.

Turning to this clone: Its antigen is not known.

The study ran its PCR with 60 Vbeta and 13 Jbeta primers. Some clones are missing from TCRdb's copy, which holds only in-frame ones; the method was immunoSEQ multiplex PCR. Of about 220,000 clones listed, less than 85% were seen once; the top ten hold approximately 0.63%. The CDR3 is 13 amino acids. J gave up 7 bases and V 6 bases, and 9 bases lay outside the gene matches. CDR1 SGHDT and CDR2 YYEEEE come from the germline V gene. This rearrangement joins TRBV5-6 to TRBJ1-1; 7 nucleotides align to TRBD1. This sequence originates from a man between 18 and 29 years old in good health and CMV-seronegative. Sequenced: PBMCs. CDR3 bases: TGTGCCAGCATCCGGAATACAGGGGTTGAAGCTTTCTTT. Its translation is CASIRNTGVEAFF.